This TCR beta chain was captured in a study of CD4 T cells in relation to SARS-CoV-2 and coronaviruses. Study background: PBMCs were cultured with antigen for roughly nine days before TCR beta sequencing. Patient ages ranged from roughly 20 to 80, median 38.

The repertoire was sequenced with immunoSEQ multiplex PCR; TCRdb's copy has only in-frame clones and lacks some. The sample carries over 40,000 clones, over 70% recorded once. Note on this clone: The antigen is not known.

Germline lookup yields CDR1 SQVTM and CDR2 ANQGSEA. V shed 6 bases and J 4 bases; nucleotides not matched to a gene: 8. The CDR3 loop spans 15 amino acids. Study-wide results and limits: Each donor contributed either pre-pandemic or post-infection samples, not both.

The V and J genes are TRBV29-1 and TRBJ2-1, with 11 bases that match TRBD1. The sequenced sample consisted of naive CD4+ T cells from PBMCs, cultured in vitro. Noted subset: naive CD4+ T cells isolated by negative enrichment. The source of this sequence is an adult with COVID-19. CDR3 amino acids: CSVPNRDRGYNEQFF. The CDR3, as DNA: TGCAGCGTCCCCAACCGGGACAGGGGGTACAATGAGCAGTTCTTC.